The 10 T cell receptor beta chains below were found in one sample sequenced in a study of T cells in localized non-small cell lung cancer. The table came from immunoSEQ multiplex PCR; TCRdb's copy has only in-frame clones and leaves some out. The sample carries approximately 30,000 clones, over 85% recorded once. The sample here was peripheral blood, taken before any cancer treatment. These receptors came from a woman aged 18 to 55 with stage I lung adenocarcinoma.

This chain joins TRBV15 and TRBJ1-5; no firm D call. The germline V gene has CDR1 LNHNV and CDR2 YYDKDF (reference sequence). The ends were cut back, 5 bases at V and 3 bases at J, with 14 bases in the middle. This CDR3 comprises 15 residues. DNA for the CDR3: TGTGCCACCAGCCCAAACGGAGGGTCCAATCAGCCCCAGCATTTT. It is translated as CATSPNGGSNQPQHF.

This chain uses TRBV9 with TRBJ2-7; 9 positions agree with TRBD2. CDR1 SGDLS and CDR2 YYNGEE come from the germline V gene. The CDR3 has 15 residues. The trim removed 2 bases at V and 5 bases at J, leaving 8 bases unmatched. The CDR3 nucleotides are TGTGCCAGCAGCGTCTTAGCGGGAGTCAGGGACGAGCAGTACTTC. Protein product: CASSVLAGVRDEQYF.

The chain carries TRBV4-3 and TRBJ2-1, with 9 bases fitting TRBD2. The CDR3 runs to 16 residues. The trim removed 1 base at V and 9 bases at J, leaving 10 bases unmatched. Germline CDR1 LGHNA, CDR2 YSLEER. CDR3 region: CASSQVEVAGEGEQFF. The CDR3 DNA is TGCGCCAGCAGCCAAGTGGAGGTAGCGGGAGAGGGTGAGCAGTTCTTC.

CDR3 sequence (DNA): TGTGCCAGCAGCTTCAGGACAGGGCAAGAGACCCAGTACTTC. This sequence encodes CASSFRTGQETQYF. The chain joins TRBV5-6 to TRBJ2-5; TRBD1 matches 8 bases. V shed 2 bases and J 2 bases; nucleotides not matched to a gene: 2. Germline values: CDR1 SGHDT, CDR2 YYEEEE. The CDR3 is 14 residues long.

The chain is built from TRBV11-3 and TRBJ2-7; maybe TRBD1 (5 bases). V was trimmed by 2 bases and J by 2 bases, leaving 13 bases between them. In germline, CDR1 is SGHNT, CDR2 YENEEA. The CDR3 is 15 residues long. CDR3 sequence: CASSLMSTGPYEQYF. The CDR3, as DNA: TGTGCCAGCAGCTTAATGTCTACAGGCCCCTACGAGCAGTACTTC.

The CDR3 region has the DNA TGCGCCAGCAGTGAGTCCCTAACTAGCGGGAGTTACTTC. Protein sequence: CASSESLTSGSYF. The chain links TRBV10-2 to TRBJ2-5; TRBD2 matches 11 bases. From germline, CDR1 is WSHSY and CDR2 SAAADI. The CDR3 sequence is 13 residues long. Losses at the gene ends were 0 bases for V and 14 bases for J; bases not matched to a gene: 5.

The sample holds one count of this clone. This chain uses TRBV6-1 with TRBJ2-1; the D is unclear. Trimming took off 2 bases at V and 4 bases at J, with 21 bases between the two ends. Germline V gene lookup returns CDR1 MNHNS and CDR2 SASEGT. The CDR3 sequence is 18 residues long. CDR3 in amino acids: CASSENVGDLQSYNEQFF. Written as DNA, the CDR3 is TGTGCCAGCAGTGAAAACGTAGGCGACTTACAGTCTTACAATGAGCAGTTCTTC.

This clone was recorded a few times. This sequence joins TRBV29-1 and TRBJ1-1; no reliable D call. The germline V and J ends were trimmed by 5 bases and 1 base, with 2 bases remaining between them. The CDR3 sequence is 10 residues long. CDR1 is SQVTM, CDR2 ANQGSEA, per germline. The CDR3 DNA sequence: TGCAGCGTTCGGAACACTGAAGCTTTCTTT. It is translated as CSVRNTEAFF.

This clone came up a few times. This chain uses TRBV2 with TRBJ1-1; 7 bases fit TRBD1. The CDR3 sequence is 13 residues long. Germline V gene lookup returns CDR1 SNHLY and CDR2 FYNNEI. Losses at the gene ends were 6 bases for V and 2 bases for J; bases not matched to a gene: 3. The CDR3 DNA sequence: TGTGCCAGCAGAAGACAGGGTAACACTGAAGCTTTCTTT. Amino acid sequence: CASRRQGNTEAFF.

This clone is a singleton in its sample. The chain recombines TRBV27 with TRBJ2-3, with 8 bases identical to TRBD2. The CDR3 is 15 residues long. Germline CDR1 is MNHEY and CDR2 is SMNVEV (reference sequence). V lost 3 bases and J lost 4; bases outside the gene matches: 6. CDR3 in DNA: TGTGCCAGCAGTTTTTACGGGAGGGAACCAGATACGCAGTATTTT. Amino acid sequence: CASSFYGREPDTQYF.